Each of the 30 T cell receptor beta chains below was sequenced from the same sample in a study of shared clonotypes between healthy human individuals (dated by TCRdb to the early 2020s). Libraries were made using the immunoSEQ multiplex PCR assay. TCRdb mirrors the immuneACCESS table, restricted to in-frame sequences. Some clones are absent from its copies; in checked studies, under half trace to an unresolved V gene, and the reason for the others is unknown. This sample holds fewer than 2.5 million clones; under 95% were observed only once. Roughly 0.39% of the sample goes to the ten largest clones. Sequenced: naive CD4+ T cells from PBMCs. The cell subset or site label, read with the paper, signifies: CD45RA+ positively selected. The receptors were sampled from a man between 18 and 35 years old in good health. Some clones in this sample may be carry-over from other donors' samples.

The rearrangement links TRBV5-6 to TRBJ1-1; no firm D call. The CDR3 sequence is 13 residues long. Germline V lookup: CDR1 SGHDT, CDR2 YYEEEE. V gave up 3 bases and J gave up 3 bases, with 9 bases separating them. The CDR3 loop is CASSWTGYTEAFF. CDR3 DNA sequence: TGTGCCAGCAGCTGGACGGGATACACTGAAGCTTTCTTT.

The chain uses TRBV5-6 and TRBJ2-6; perhaps TRBD1 as D (5 bases). In germline, CDR1 is SGHDT, CDR2 YYEEEE. The CDR3 covers 16 residues. V was cut by 7 bases and J by 0 bases, with 14 bases left in between. CDR3 amino acids: CASGEGDSSGANVLTF. The DNA of the CDR3 is TGTGCCAGCGGGGAAGGAGACAGCTCTGGGGCCAACGTCCTGACTTTC.

The rearrangement joins TRBV28 to TRBJ2-6, with D unclear. Germline CDR1 and CDR2: MDHEN and SYDVKM. Deletions cut 7 bases from V and 1 base from J, with 11 bases between. The CDR3 covers 15 residues. The CDR3 here is CASNPTGSGANVLTF. CDR3 in DNA: TGTGCCAGCAACCCTACGGGTTCTGGGGCCAACGTCCTGACTTTC.

The chain carries TRBV7-3 and TRBJ2-2; D remains ambiguous. Germline V gene data show CDR1 as SGHTA and CDR2 as FQGTGA. V gave up 3 bases and J gave up 0 bases, with 11 bases separating them. CDR3 length: 16 amino acids. In DNA, the CDR3 is TGTGCCAGCAGCTTTTTAAAGCCGTCGAACACCGGGGAGCTGTTTTTT. Translating it yields CASSFLKPSNTGELFF.

The CDR3 nucleotides read TGTGCCAGCTACCCGGGGGGAGGGCCAGATACGCAGTATTTT. This codes for CASYPGGGPDTQYF. The V and J genes are TRBV18 and TRBJ2-3, with 7 bases lining up with TRBD2. The CDR3 length is 14 residues. Germline CDR1 and CDR2: KGHSH and LQKENI. Losses at the gene ends were 7 bases for V and 4 bases for J; bases not matched to a gene: 8.

In nucleotides, the CDR3 is TGTGCCTGGAGAAGGTTTGCATTCGCGAACACCGGGGAGCTGTTTTTT. It is translated as CAWRRFAFANTGELFF. This rearrangement joins TRBV30 to TRBJ2-2, with no clear D. V lost 3 bases to trimming and J lost 0 bases, with 14 bases between them. Germline-derived CDR1 and CDR2 are GTSNPN and SVGIG (reference sequence). The CDR3 covers 16 residues.

The chain has TRBV7-9 and TRBJ2-3; no clear D gene. Germline CDR1 and CDR2: SEHNR and FQNEAQ (reference sequence). Trimming removed 5 bases from V and 2 bases from J, with 8 bases in between. CDR3 length: 13 residues. CDR3 coding DNA: TGTGCCAGCAGCCGTTCTAACACAGATACGCAGTATTTT. As protein: CASSRSNTDTQYF.

This chain uses TRBV25-1 with TRBJ1-1; D ambiguous. Trimming pared 1 base from V and 6 bases from J, leaving 9 bases between. Germline lookup yields CDR1 MGHDK and CDR2 SYGVNS. CDR3 length equals 13 residues. This CDR3 is CASSESGKSEAFF. The DNA of the CDR3 is TGTGCCAGCAGTGAATCGGGGAAGTCTGAAGCTTTCTTT.

Concerning this clone: This same CDR3 is encoded by further DNA sequences in the sample. The chain has TRBV5-1 and TRBJ1-1; a weak D match, TRBD1 (6 bases). Germline V gene sequence: CDR1 SGHRS, CDR2 YFSETQ. Trimming removed 2 bases at V and 1 base at J, with 9 bases between. CDR3 length equals 14 residues. CDR3 nucleotides: TGCGCCAGCAGCTTACAGGGAGGGAACACTGAAGCTTTCTTT. This gives the protein CASSLQGGNTEAFF.

This chain links TRBV5-1 with TRBJ2-7; D is unresolved. Looked up from germline, CDR1 is SGHRS and CDR2 is YFSETQ. This CDR3 comprises 15 residues. Between the trimmed V and J ends, which lost 4 bases and 4 bases, there was a span of 18 bases. The CDR3 reads CASSTTGDSKYEQYF. The CDR3 DNA sequence: TGCGCCAGCAGCACTACTGGGGATAGCAAATACGAGCAGTACTTC.

The V gene is TRBV30, the J gene TRBJ2-7; 7 bases map to TRBD1. This CDR3 is 14 amino acids long. CDR1 is GTSNPN, CDR2 SVGIG, per germline (reference sequence). J was trimmed by 2 bases and V by 4 bases; bases with no gene match: 8. In nucleotides, the CDR3 is TGTGCCTGGACCAACGACGGGACAGCCTACGAGCAGTACTTC. This codes for CAWTNDGTAYEQYF.

This chain links TRBV28 with TRBJ1-2; TRBD1 is a possible D gene (5 bases). The CDR3 length is 15 residues. The germline V and J ends were trimmed by 3 bases and 5 bases, with 16 bases remaining between them. Germline V CDR1 and CDR2: MDHEN, SYDVKM. CDR3 sequence reads: CASSFPAQGGYGYTF. The CDR3 coding sequence is TGTGCCAGCAGTTTTCCGGCCCAGGGAGGGTATGGCTACACCTTC.

The rearrangement joins TRBV5-1 to TRBJ1-6; tentatively, D is TRBD1 (5 bases). Trimming took 4 bases from V and 8 from J, leaving 10 bases between them. The CDR3 spans 13 residues. Germline V gene lookup returns CDR1 SGHRS and CDR2 YFSETQ. The CDR3 DNA reads TGCGCCAGCAGCCGGGACGGCTATTCACCCCTCCACTTT. Translated, it gives CASSRDGYSPLHF.

Written as DNA, the CDR3 is TGTGCCAGCAGTTCTACAGGGGAGGTCGAAAAACTGTTTTTT. Translated, it gives CASSSTGEVEKLFF. The chain couples TRBV28 to TRBJ1-4; 7 bases line up with TRBD1. There are 14 residues in the CDR3. CDR1 and CDR2 from the germline V gene are MDHEN and SYDVKM. V lost 4 bases and J lost 8; bases outside the gene matches: 7.

This clone has only one observation. The rearrangement joins TRBV6-6 to TRBJ2-5; possibly TRBD1 for D (5 bases). Germline lookup yields CDR1 MNHNY and CDR2 SVGAGI (reference sequence). V was pared by 6 bases and J by 5 bases, with 13 bases between. The CDR3 consists of 13 residues. CDR3 coding DNA: TGTGCCAGCAGCTCAGGGTCGGAGGAGACCCAGTACTTC. Translated, it gives CASSSGSEETQYF.

This clone was counted once. The same CDR3 is also encoded by other DNA sequences in this sample. This chain uses TRBV5-1 with TRBJ2-7; D possibly corresponds to TRBD2 (6 bases). Trimming pared 3 bases from V and 3 bases from J, leaving 10 bases between. Germline assignment: CDR1 SGHRS and CDR2 YFSETQ. This CDR3 is 13 amino acids long. The CDR3 DNA reads as TGCGCCAGCAGCTGGGGGGTTAGCTACGAGCAGTACTTC. It specifies CASSWGVSYEQYF.

Of note for this clone: Other nucleotide sequences from this sample produce the same CDR3. This chain uses TRBV28 with TRBJ1-5, with no clear D. The V end was cut by 1 base, the J end by 2 bases, with 9 bases between. The germline V gene encodes CDR1 MDHEN and CDR2 SYDVKM. The CDR3 is made up of 15 amino acids. The CDR3 reads CASSLSGVGNQPQHF. Written as DNA, the CDR3 is TGTGCCAGCAGTTTATCAGGAGTGGGCAATCAGCCCCAGCATTTT. Combining the CDR3 with reference TRBV28 and TRBJ1-5 gives the whole variable domain DVKVTQSSRYLVKRTGEKVFLECVQDMDHENMFWYRQDPGLGLRLIYFSYDVKMKEKGDIPEGYSVSREKKERFSLILESASTNQTSMYLCASSLSGVGNQPQHFGDGTRLSIL.

A remark on this clone: The sample contains more than one DNA sequence encoding this CDR3. The chain has TRBV5-1 and TRBJ1-2; D remains unclear. V gave up 0 bases and J gave up 2 bases, with 5 bases separating them. This CDR3 has 13 amino acids. Germline CDR1 SGHRS, CDR2 YFSETQ. Here the CDR3 DNA reads TGCGCCAGCAGCTTGGAGGCCAACTATGGCTACACCTTC. Translating it yields CASSLEANYGYTF.

The rearrangement links TRBV28 to TRBJ2-3; 7 nucleotides agree with TRBD2. V shed 2 bases and J 2 bases; nucleotides not matched to a gene: 4. Germline CDR1 MDHEN, CDR2 SYDVKM. The CDR3 covers 15 residues. The CDR3 loop reads CASSLQRGHTDTQYF. The DNA for the CDR3 is TGTGCCAGCAGTTTACAGCGGGGTCACACAGATACGCAGTATTTT.

The chain combines TRBV28 with TRBJ1-1; 8 bases line up with TRBD1. V was clipped by 7 bases and J by 0 bases; unmatched bases: 19. Germline assignment: CDR1 MDHEN and CDR2 SYDVKM. This CDR3 is built from 19 residues. Here the CDR3 reads CASIGTGGFLYGVNTEAFF. CDR3 DNA sequence: TGTGCCAGCATAGGAACAGGGGGTTTTCTGTATGGCGTGAACACTGAAGCTTTCTTT.

In the case of this clone: This same CDR3 is encoded by further DNA sequences in the sample. The V and J genes are TRBV5-1 and TRBJ1-3; D gene uncertain. V lost 0 bases and J 3 bases, leaving 7 bases between the germline ends. The CDR3 runs to 14 residues. Germline V gene sequence: CDR1 SGHRS, CDR2 YFSETQ. The CDR3 DNA reads as TGCGCCAGCAGCTTGGTTGGATATGGAAACACCATATATTTT. Its translation is CASSLVGYGNTIYF.

The chain uses TRBV6-5 and TRBJ2-7, with D possibly matching TRBD1 (6 bases). Germline CDR1 is MNHEY and CDR2 is SVGAGI. The CDR3 consists of 15 residues. The ends were cut back, 0 bases at V and 6 bases at J, with 15 bases in the middle. CDR3 nucleotides: TGTGCCAGCAGTTACTCGGGCAGGGGCCCTCGCGAGCAGTACTTC. It translates to CASSYSGRGPREQYF.

This clone has only one observation. The chain has TRBV7-2 and TRBJ1-1; TRBD1 agrees at 9 bases. Trimming removed 5 bases from V and 4 bases from J; junction bases left unmatched: 11. This CDR3 has 16 residues. CDR1 SGHTA and CDR2 FQGNSA come from the germline V gene. The CDR3, as DNA: TGTGCCAGCAGCCAAGAGGAGCGACAGGGGGTCACTGAAGCTTTCTTT. Encoded protein: CASSQEERQGVTEAFF.

The rearrangement links TRBV9 to TRBJ2-1; 8 nucleotides agree with TRBD1. J gave up 9 bases and V 3 bases, and 5 bases lay outside the gene matches. The CDR3 consists of 13 residues. Germline V lookup: CDR1 SGDLS, CDR2 YYNGEE. The CDR3 protein is CASSAGTGGEQFF. DNA for the CDR3: TGTGCCAGCAGCGCCGGGACAGGTGGTGAGCAGTTCTTC.

CDR3: CASSYNRAGDDEQYF. The CDR3 region has the DNA TGTGCCAGCAGCTACAATCGGGCGGGAGACGACGAGCAGTACTTC. V is TRBV11-3 and J is TRBJ2-7; 7 bases map to TRBD2. In germline, CDR1 is SGHNT, CDR2 YENEEA. V was clipped by 4 bases and J by 5 bases; unmatched bases: 11. CDR3 length: 15 residues.

The chain uses TRBV6-1 and TRBJ2-7; either TRBD1 or TRBD2 may fit D (5 bases each). This CDR3 has 14 residues. Trimming left V 6 bases short and J 3 bases short, with 15 bases between. The V gene's germline CDR1 is MNHNS and CDR2 SASEGT. The CDR3 loop reads CASRENRDGYEQYF. Written as DNA, the CDR3 is TGTGCCAGCAGAGAAAACCGGGACGGCTACGAGCAGTACTTC.

The chain carries TRBV28 and TRBJ2-7; D is ambiguous. The V gene's germline CDR1 is MDHEN and CDR2 SYDVKM. V dropped 10 bases and J dropped 0 bases, with 13 bases sitting between them. This CDR3 spans 13 amino acids. CDR3 loop: CAILSRSSYEQYF. The CDR3 DNA follows: TGTGCCATTCTGAGCCGGAGCTCCTACGAGCAGTACTTC.

The J gene is TRBJ1-3, the V gene TRBV28; no clear D gene. The germline CDR1 and CDR2 sequences are MDHEN and SYDVKM. Trimming shortened V by 6 bases and J by 4 bases, and 16 bases separated the two germline ends. This CDR3 is 15 amino acids long. The CDR3 nucleotides are TGTGCCAGCAGCTCAGACCGCCTCAGAGGAAACACCATATATTTT. It encodes CASSSDRLRGNTIYF.

The chain carries TRBV30 and TRBJ2-1, with D possibly matching TRBD2 (5 bases). Trimming left V 3 bases short and J 3 bases short, with 9 bases between. The CDR3 is 13 residues long. The germline V gene has CDR1 GTSNPN and CDR2 SVGIG (reference sequence). As DNA, the CDR3 is TGTGCCTGGAGCACCCGGGGCTACAATGAGCAGTTCTTC. Translation gives CAWSTRGYNEQFF. Full variable domain (rest looked up from reference TRBV30 and TRBJ2-1): SQTIHQWPATLVQPVGSPLSLECTVEGTSNPNLYWYRQAAGRGLQLLFYSVGIGQISSEVPQNLSASRPQDRQFILSSKKLLLSDSGFYLCAWSTRGYNEQFFGPGTRLTVL.

DNA for the CDR3: TGTGCCAGTAGTCCGTGGACAGGGGGCAACGAGCAGTACTTC. As protein: CASSPWTGGNEQYF. The rearrangement links TRBV19 to TRBJ2-7; 11 bases map to TRBD1. CDR1 is LNHDA, CDR2 SQIVND, per germline (reference sequence). The CDR3 has 14 residues. J lost 5 bases, V lost 5 bases, and 5 bases had no gene match.